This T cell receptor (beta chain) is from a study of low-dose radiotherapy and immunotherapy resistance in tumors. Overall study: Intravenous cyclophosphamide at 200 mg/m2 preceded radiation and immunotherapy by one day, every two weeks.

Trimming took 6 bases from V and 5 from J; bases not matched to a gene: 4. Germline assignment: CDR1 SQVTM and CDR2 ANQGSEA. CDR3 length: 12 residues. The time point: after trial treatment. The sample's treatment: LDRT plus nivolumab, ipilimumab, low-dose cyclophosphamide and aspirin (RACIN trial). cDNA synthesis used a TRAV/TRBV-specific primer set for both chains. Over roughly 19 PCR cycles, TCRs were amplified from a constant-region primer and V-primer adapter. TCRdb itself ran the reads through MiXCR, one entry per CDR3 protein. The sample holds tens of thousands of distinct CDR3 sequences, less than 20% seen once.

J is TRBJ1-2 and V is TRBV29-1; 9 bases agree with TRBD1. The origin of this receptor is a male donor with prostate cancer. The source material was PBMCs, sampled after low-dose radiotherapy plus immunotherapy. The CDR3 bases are TGCAGCGTCGGACAGGGGATGTATGGCTACACCTTC. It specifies CSVGQGMYGYTF.